The sequence of this T cell receptor beta chain was determined in a study of PD-L1 blockade in urothelial cancer. Sequenced by immunoSEQ multiplex PCR; TCRdb stores in-frame clones only, minus some. The sample has 95,000 or so clones; around nine tenths are singletons. Specified time point: pretreatment peripheral blood. This TCR came from a man between 60 and 70 years old with urothelial cancer. The input for sequencing was PBMCs, taken around atezolizumab (anti-PD-L1) treatment.

The CDR3 protein is CASSQFDYGSPLHF. CDR3 nucleotide sequence: TGCGCCAGCAGCCAATTCGACTACGGGTCACCCCTCCACTTT. The chain has TRBV4-1 and TRBJ1-6; D is undetermined. The ends were cut back, 2 bases at V and 10 bases at J, with 12 bases in the middle. The CDR3 consists of 14 residues. CDR1 is MGHRA, CDR2 YSYEKL, per germline.